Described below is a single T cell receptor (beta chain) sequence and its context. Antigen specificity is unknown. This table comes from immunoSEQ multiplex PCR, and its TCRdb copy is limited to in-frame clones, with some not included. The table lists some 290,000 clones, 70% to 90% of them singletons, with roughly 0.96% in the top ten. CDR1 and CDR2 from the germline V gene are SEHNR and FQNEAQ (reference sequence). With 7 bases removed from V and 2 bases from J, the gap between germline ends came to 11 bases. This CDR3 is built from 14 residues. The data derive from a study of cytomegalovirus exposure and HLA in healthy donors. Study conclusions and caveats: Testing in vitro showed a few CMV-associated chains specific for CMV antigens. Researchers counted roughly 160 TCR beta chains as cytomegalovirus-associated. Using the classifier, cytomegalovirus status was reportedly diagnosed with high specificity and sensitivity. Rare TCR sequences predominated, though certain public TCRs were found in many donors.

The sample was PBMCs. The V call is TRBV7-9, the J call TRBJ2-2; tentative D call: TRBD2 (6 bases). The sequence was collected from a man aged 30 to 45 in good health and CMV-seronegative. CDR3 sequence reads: CASTPGTNTGELFF. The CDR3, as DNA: TGTGCCAGCACCCCAGGGACTAACACCGGGGAGCTGTTTTTT.